Listed below are T cell receptor beta chains from one sample, sequenced in a study of CD8 T cells in ankylosing spondylitis. MiXCR, applied by TCRdb to the 5' RACE reads, yields one record per CDR3 protein. The repertoire includes about 150,000 distinct CDR3 sequences, more than 5.5% of them detected once, and roughly 12% sits in the top ten. Material: blood, either unsorted or a sorted T cell fraction (not recorded which). These receptors originate from a female donor with ankylosing spondylitis or in good health (not recorded which). CDR3s include the opening cysteine and the closing phenylalanine or tryptophan. Fields, in order: D gene, V gene, clone size, J gene, CDR3 DNA, CDR3 protein. The D gene is left open where the match is weak. Size is stated for part of the rows, as once, few or many counts, or as a class when the clone is expanded.

d_call: .
v_call: TRBV5-6
clone_size: many
j_call: TRBJ1-1
cdr3_nt: TGTGCCAGCAGCTTTCTCTGGGGGGTTATGAACACTGAAGCTTTCTTT
cdr3_aa: CASSFLWGVMNTEAFF

d_call: .
v_call: TRBV6-5
clone_size: many
j_call: TRBJ2-3
cdr3_nt: TGTGCCAGCAGTTACGGGGACAAAATCACAGATACGCAGTATTTT
cdr3_aa: CASSYGDKITDTQYF

d_call: TRBD1
v_call: TRBV20-1
clone_size: many
j_call: TRBJ1-1
cdr3_nt: TGCAGTGCTAGTGGGACAGGGGGGACTGAAGCTTTCTTT
cdr3_aa: CSASGTGGTEAFF

d_call: TRBD1
v_call: TRBV20-1
clone_size: many
j_call: TRBJ2-2
cdr3_nt: TGCAGTGCTAGGGGGACAGGGTGGGCCACCGGGGAGCTGTTTTTT
cdr3_aa: CSARGTGWATGELFF

d_call: TRBD1
v_call: TRBV7-9
clone_size: many
j_call: TRBJ1-1
cdr3_nt: TGTGCCAGCAGCTTAACAGGGGCTAACACTGAAGCTTTCTTT
cdr3_aa: CASSLTGANTEAFF

d_call: .
v_call: TRBV6-1
clone_size: many
j_call: TRBJ2-6
cdr3_nt: TGTGCCAGCAGTAGCTCTGGGGCCAACGTCCTGACTTTC
cdr3_aa: CASSSSGANVLTF

d_call: .
v_call: TRBV9
clone_size: many
j_call: TRBJ1-6
cdr3_nt: TGTGCCAGCAGCGTGGGGGACGGAATCAATAATTCACCCCTCCACTTT
cdr3_aa: CASSVGDGINNSPLHF

d_call: TRBD2
v_call: TRBV5-1
clone_size: few
j_call: TRBJ2-2
cdr3_nt: TGCGCCAGCTCCCGGCGGGGGGACACCGGGGAGCTGTTTTTT
cdr3_aa: CASSRRGDTGELFF

d_call: .
v_call: TRBV7-9
clone_size: few
j_call: TRBJ2-5
cdr3_nt: TGTGCCAGCAGCTTAGTACTCGACGGAGAGACCCAGTACTTC
cdr3_aa: CASSLVLDGETQYF

d_call: TRBD1
v_call: TRBV4-3
clone_size: few
j_call: TRBJ2-1
cdr3_nt: TGCGCCAGCAGCGAAAGCCGGGCGGCAGGGGGCTGGTATGAGCAGTTCTTC
cdr3_aa: CASSESRAAGGWYEQFF

d_call: .
v_call: TRBV19
clone_size: many
j_call: TRBJ2-1
cdr3_nt: TGTGCCAGTAGTGCGACAGCGGCTTTACAATCTAAGCAGTTCTTC
cdr3_aa: CASSATAALQSKQFF

d_call: TRBD1
v_call: TRBV5-1
clone_size: many
j_call: TRBJ2-5
cdr3_nt: TGCGCCAGCAGCCCGGGACAGGGGGAAGGGACCCAGTACTTC
cdr3_aa: CASSPGQGEGTQYF

d_call: TRBD1
v_call: TRBV15
clone_size: few
j_call: TRBJ1-1
cdr3_nt: TGTGCCACCAGCGGTCGCAGGGGGCGACTCAACACTGAAGCTTTCTTT
cdr3_aa: CATSGRRGRLNTEAFF

d_call: .
v_call: TRBV6-5
clone_size: many
j_call: TRBJ2-3
cdr3_nt: TGTGCCAGCAGTCTAGACATCACAGATACGCAGTATTTT
cdr3_aa: CASSLDITDTQYF

d_call: .
v_call: TRBV6-1
clone_size: few
j_call: TRBJ1-6
cdr3_nt: TGTGCCAGCCACCCCACACGGAGATTTTATAATTCACCCCTCCACTTT
cdr3_aa: CASHPTRRFYNSPLHF

d_call: .
v_call: TRBV29-1
clone_size: many
j_call: TRBJ2-1
cdr3_nt: TGCAGCGTTGAATCGGCAGCCTCCTACAATGAGCAGTTCTTC
cdr3_aa: CSVESAASYNEQFF

d_call: TRBD1
v_call: TRBV15
clone_size: .
j_call: TRBJ1-1
cdr3_nt: TGTGCCACCAGCGGATTATCGACAGGGTGGACTGAAGCTTTCTTT
cdr3_aa: CATSGLSTGWTEAFF

d_call: TRBD1
v_call: TRBV18
clone_size: .
j_call: TRBJ1-1
cdr3_nt: TGTGCCAGCTCACCACAGCAGGGGGCGAGGACTGAAGCTTTCTTT
cdr3_aa: CASSPQQGARTEAFF

d_call: .
v_call: TRBV13
clone_size: many
j_call: TRBJ1-1
cdr3_nt: TGTGCCAGCAACCTCGGGGGTGGGAACACTGAAGCTTTCTTT
cdr3_aa: CASNLGGGNTEAFF

d_call: .
v_call: TRBV4-2
clone_size: many
j_call: TRBJ2-2
cdr3_nt: TGTGCCAGCAGCCAACCCACCGGGGAGCTGTTTTTT
cdr3_aa: CASSQPTGELFF

d_call: .
v_call: TRBV27
clone_size: few
j_call: TRBJ1-2
cdr3_nt: TGTGCCAGCAGTTTATCGGGTGGCTATGGCTACACCTTC
cdr3_aa: CASSLSGGYGYTF

d_call: .
v_call: TRBV12-3/TRBV12-4
clone_size: many
j_call: TRBJ1-1
cdr3_nt: TGTGCCAGCAGTTTAAGCCCACAGGTATCAGCTTTCTTT
cdr3_aa: CASSLSPQVSAFF

d_call: TRBD1
v_call: TRBV7-6
clone_size: many
j_call: TRBJ2-3
cdr3_nt: TGTGCCAGCAGCTTCTGGGGACAGGGGGGCACAGATACGCAGTATTTT
cdr3_aa: CASSFWGQGGTDTQYF

d_call: TRBD1
v_call: TRBV29-1
clone_size: many
j_call: TRBJ1-1
cdr3_nt: TGCAGCGCCCCTAGGACAGGATTGAACACTGAAGCTTTCTTT
cdr3_aa: CSAPRTGLNTEAFF

d_call: TRBD1
v_call: TRBV20-1
clone_size: .
j_call: TRBJ2-1
cdr3_nt: TGCTGTGCTTGGGGACAGGGAAATGCGGGTCAGTACAATGAGCAGTTCTTC
cdr3_aa: CCAWGQGNAGQYNEQFF

d_call: TRBD1
v_call: TRBV18
clone_size: .
j_call: TRBJ1-5
cdr3_nt: TGTGCCAGCTCACCGGGACAGTACAATCAGCCCCAGCATTTT
cdr3_aa: CASSPGQYNQPQHF

d_call: TRBD1
v_call: TRBV7-9
clone_size: many
j_call: TRBJ2-5
cdr3_nt: TGTGCCAGCAGCTTGGCTGGACAGGGTTTAGAGACCCAGTACTTC
cdr3_aa: CASSLAGQGLETQYF